Described below is a single TCR beta chain sequence and its context. These data originate in a study of shared clonotypes between healthy human individuals. Repertoires were generated with immunoSEQ multiplex PCR, while TCRdb's copy carries only in-frame clones and drops some. The sample lists roughly 1,000,000 clones, 78% occurring once. The J segment lost 1 base and the V segment lost 4 bases, leaving 1 base of the junction unmatched. Per the germline V gene, CDR1 is LNHDA and CDR2 is SQIVND (reference sequence). CDR3 length: 14 amino acids. This sequence originates from a man between 18 and 35 years old in good health. Some clones in this sample may be carry-over from other donors' samples. J is TRBJ2-3 and V is TRBV19; 8 nucleotides match TRBD2. Sequencing was performed on memory CD4+ T cells from PBMCs. Noted subset: CD45RA-negative fraction. In nucleotides, the CDR3 is TGTGCCAGTAGTACGGGACTAGGCACAGATACGCAGTATTTT. Protein product: CASSTGLGTDTQYF.